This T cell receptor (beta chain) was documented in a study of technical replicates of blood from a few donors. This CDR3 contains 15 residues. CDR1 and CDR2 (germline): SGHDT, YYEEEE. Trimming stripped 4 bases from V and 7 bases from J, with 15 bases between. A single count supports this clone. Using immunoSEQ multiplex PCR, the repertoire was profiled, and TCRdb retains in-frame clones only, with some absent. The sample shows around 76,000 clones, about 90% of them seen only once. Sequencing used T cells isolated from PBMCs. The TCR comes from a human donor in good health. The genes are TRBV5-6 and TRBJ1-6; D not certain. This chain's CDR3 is CASSRDFYTNSPLHF. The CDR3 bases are TGTGCCAGCAGCCGGGATTTCTATACGAATTCACCCCTCCACTTT.